This record looks at one T cell receptor (beta chain) sequence and its context. Its cognate antigen is unknown. Some clones are missing from TCRdb's copy, which holds only in-frame ones; the method was immunoSEQ multiplex PCR. The data show some 120,000 clones, 90% to 95% seen once. The V end was cut by 3 bases, the J end by 6 bases, with 8 bases between. CDR1 is DFQATT and CDR2 is SNEGSKA in the germline V gene (reference sequence). There are 11 residues in the CDR3. This record comes from a study of T cell responses to AZD1222 COVID-19 vaccine. Findings and limits, study-wide: Vaccine-related CD4 TCRs covered spike, predominating at 160-218 and 743-854. Most donors were white British and more were female, and clonal diversity was possibly underestimated.

The chain employs TRBV20-1 and TRBJ1-1; D not certain. The sequencing here drew on peripheral blood, taken on day 0 of AZD1222 vaccination. The sequence was obtained from an adult in good health. CDR3 residues: CSASLRAEAFF. CDR3 in DNA: TGCAGTGCTAGTTTACGGGCTGAAGCTTTCTTT.